A single sample gave rise to the 23 T cell receptor beta chains below, sequenced in a study of blood T cell repertoires in COVID-19. Generated by immunoSEQ multiplex PCR, the TCRdb table keeps only in-frame clones and is missing some. The table lists approximately 53,000 clones, around 80% of them singletons. The sequencing input was PBMCs or T cells enriched from blood (not recorded which). These receptors were obtained from a woman in her forties or fifties with acute COVID-19.

The rearrangement links TRBV21-1 to TRBJ2-7; the table's D call, TRBD1, has no DNA check behind it. TRBV21-1 has pseudogene status. This CDR3 has 16 residues. CDR3 bases: TGTGCCAGCAGCAATGGGGGCAGGGGCTCTTCCTACGAGCAGTACTTC. As protein: CASSNGGRGSSYEQYF.

The chain has TRBV27 and TRBJ1-3; no firm D call. The CDR3 spans 14 residues. Germline CDR1 is MNHEY and CDR2 is SMNVEV (reference sequence). V lost 4 bases, J lost 0 bases, and 7 bases lay in between. The CDR3 reads CASSSVNSGNTIYF. DNA for the CDR3: TGTGCCAGCAGTTCGGTCAACTCTGGAAACACCATATATTTT.

The chain uses TRBV30 and TRBJ1-2, with D maybe TRBD1 (6 bases). Looked up from germline, CDR1 is GTSNPN and CDR2 is SVGIG (reference sequence). This CDR3 is 14 amino acids long. Trimming took off 1 base at V and 4 bases at J, with 13 bases between the two ends. CDR3 protein: CAWSALTGTYGYTF. CDR3 DNA sequence: TGTGCCTGGAGTGCCCTGACAGGCACCTATGGCTACACCTTC. Looking up the rest from reference TRBV30 and TRBJ1-2 gives the full variable domain: SQTIHQWPATLVQPVGSPLSLECTVEGTSNPNLYWYRQAAGRGLQLLFYSVGIGQISSEVPQNLSASRPQDRQFILSSKKLLLSDSGFYLCAWSALTGTYGYTFGSGTRLTVV.

The chain carries TRBV18 and TRBJ1-3; D gene uncertain. V lost 6 bases, J lost 0 bases, and 15 bases lay in between. This CDR3 has 16 amino acids. The germline V gene has CDR1 KGHSH and CDR2 LQKENI. CDR3 in amino acids: CASSPIAADSGNTIYF. The CDR3 bases are TGTGCCAGCTCGCCGATAGCCGCAGACTCTGGAAACACCATATATTTT.

The chain joins TRBV7-9 to TRBJ1-2, with D unresolved. Germline CDR1 is SEHNR and CDR2 is FQNEAQ (reference sequence). V was clipped by 5 bases and J by 4 bases, with 17 bases between them. The CDR3 is 15 residues long. The CDR3 spells CASSRTSGSSYGYTF. The CDR3 bases are TGTGCCAGCAGCCGCACTTCCGGGAGCTCCTATGGCTACACCTTC. Combining the CDR3 with reference TRBV7-9 and TRBJ1-2 gives the whole variable domain DTGVSQNPRHKITKRGQNVTFRCDPISEHNRLYWYRQTLGQGPEFLTYFQNEAQLEKSRLLSDRFSAERPKGSFSTLEIQRTEQGDSAMYLCASSRTSGSSYGYTFGSGTRLTVV.

J is TRBJ1-6 and V is TRBV18, with TRBD1 matching 8 bases. The CDR3 runs 14 residues. V was clipped by 3 bases and J by 7 bases; unmatched bases: 2. Looked up from germline, CDR1 is KGHSH and CDR2 is LQKENI. CDR3 coding DNA: TGTGCCAGCTCACCGACAGGGGTGAATTCACCCCTCCACTTT. It is translated as CASSPTGVNSPLHF.

The J gene is TRBJ1-2, the V gene TRBV15, with 9 positions matching TRBD1. The CDR3 runs 13 residues. The germline gives CDR1 LNHNV, CDR2 YYDKDF (reference sequence). J gave up 3 bases and V 9 bases, and 5 bases lay outside the gene matches. CDR3 in amino acids: CATGQGMDYGYTF. Here the CDR3 DNA reads TGTGCCACGGGACAGGGTATGGACTATGGCTACACCTTC.

This rearrangement joins TRBV5-4 to TRBJ2-7; the D gene is possibly TRBD1 (5 bases). CDR1 and CDR2 (germline): SGHNT, YYREEE (reference sequence). The CDR3 has 12 amino acids. The ends were cut back, 0 bases at V and 11 bases at J, with 12 bases in the middle. CDR3 region: CASSLARAREYF. The CDR3 DNA follows: TGTGCCAGCAGCTTGGCCAGGGCTAGAGAGTACTTC.

The chain recombines TRBV5-8 with TRBJ2-5, with D tentatively TRBD1 (5 bases). The V end lost 0 bases, the J end lost 4 bases, and 13 bases lay between the germline ends. This CDR3 is 15 amino acids long. Per germline, CDR1 SGHTS and CDR2 YDEGEE. The CDR3 sequence is CASSLAGRAAETQYF. In nucleotides, the CDR3 is TGTGCCAGCAGCTTGGCCGGCAGGGCGGCAGAGACCCAGTACTTC.

The DNA for the CDR3 is TGTGCCAGCAGCTCTCCGGGACAGGGGGCAATTGGCTACACCTTC. It is translated as CASSSPGQGAIGYTF. The rearrangement uses TRBV7-9 and TRBJ1-2, with TRBD1 identical over 12 bases. The CDR3 extends over 15 amino acids. V dropped 4 bases and J dropped 7; count of bases not matched to a gene: 7. Germline CDR1 SEHNR, CDR2 FQNEAQ (reference sequence).

This chain uses TRBV29-1 with TRBJ1-1, with no clear D. The CDR3 runs to 11 residues. Germline V gene lookup returns CDR1 SQVTM and CDR2 ANQGSEA. Trimming removed 6 bases from V and 3 bases from J, with 8 bases in between. The CDR3 nucleotides are TGCAGCGTAGGAGTTTACACTGAAGCTTTCTTT. It encodes CSVGVYTEAFF.

Regarding this clone: Other DNA sequences in the same sample also yield this CDR3. V and J are TRBV4-1 and TRBJ1-3; tentative D call: TRBD1 (6 bases). V was pared by 3 bases and J by 2 bases, with 11 bases between. The germline gives CDR1 MGHRA, CDR2 YSYEKL. This CDR3 has 15 residues. The CDR3 protein is CASSQFGTPGNTIYF. In nucleotides, the CDR3 is TGCGCCAGCAGCCAGTTCGGGACACCTGGAAACACCATATATTTT.

The CDR3 nucleotides read TGTGCCAGCAGTGAATGGAACGGGGGGGACACAGATACGCAGTATTTT. The encoded protein is CASSEWNGGDTDTQYF. The chain combines TRBV6-1 with TRBJ2-3; 8 bases match TRBD2. The V gene's germline CDR1 is MNHNS and CDR2 SASEGT. CDR3 size: 16 residues. V dropped 2 bases and J dropped 2; count of bases not matched to a gene: 6.

This clone is medium-sized by share. One end of the junction is discordant with germline, which a read error may explain. The chain employs TRBV3-1 (or the pseudogene TRBV3-2) and TRBJ2-7, with 12 bases identical to TRBD2. The CDR3 has 13 amino acids. CDR1 and CDR2 (germline): LGHDT, YNNKEL (reference sequence). The DNA of the CDR3 is TGTGCCAGCAGCTCCCAACGGACTAGCGGGGTATTCTTC. This encodes CASSSQRTSGVFF.

DNA for the CDR3: TGTGCCAGCACCCAGGAGGGGTTAGGCTACACCTTC. It yields the protein CASTQEGLGYTF. This rearrangement joins TRBV2 to TRBJ1-2, with D tentatively TRBD1 (5 bases). The CDR3 totals 12 residues. Germline CDR1 reads SNHLY; CDR2 reads FYNNEI. Trimming cost V 7 bases and J 8 bases, with 14 bases left between them.

This clone was detected a few times. The chain employs TRBV7-9 and TRBJ1-1; TRBD1 matches at 8 bases. Trimming cost V 6 bases and J 1 base; bases outside gene matches: 10. The CDR3 covers 16 residues. Germline loops: CDR1 SEHNR, CDR2 FQNEAQ (reference sequence). The CDR3 DNA is TGTGCCAGCAGTTGGAACAGGGGGAGCTCGAACACTGAAGCTTTCTTT. Translating it yields CASSWNRGSSNTEAFF.

V and J are TRBV4-1 and TRBJ1-2; no reliable D call. The V end was cut by 1 base, the J end by 8 bases, with 14 bases between. This CDR3 is 14 amino acids long. The germline V gene has CDR1 MGHRA and CDR2 YSYEKL. The CDR3, as DNA: TGCGCCAGCAGCCAAGTTGAAGGGAGTGTAGGCTACACCTTC. Protein: CASSQVEGSVGYTF.

This chain connects TRBV5-1 to TRBJ1-2; TRBD1 is a possible D gene (5 bases). The CDR3 totals 14 residues. Trimming removed 4 bases at V and 2 bases at J, with 12 bases between. Germline assignment: CDR1 SGHRS and CDR2 YFSETQ. In nucleotides, the CDR3 is TGCGCCAGCAGCACCTCAGGGTCCAACTATGGCTACACCTTC. Protein product: CASSTSGSNYGYTF.

CDR3: CASSFRQGNQPQHF. The CDR3 bases are TGTGCCAGCAGTTTTCGACAGGGCAATCAGCCCCAGCATTTT. The chain combines TRBV28 with TRBJ1-5; TRBD1 is a possible D gene (6 bases). The germline gives CDR1 MDHEN, CDR2 SYDVKM. The CDR3 extends over 14 amino acids. The V end lost 3 bases, the J end lost 2 bases, and 8 bases lay between the germline ends.

V gene TRBV19 combines with J gene TRBJ2-3; 11 bases match TRBD2. From germline, CDR1 is LNHDA and CDR2 SQIVND (reference sequence). The CDR3 extends over 16 amino acids. V gave up 8 bases and J gave up 1 base; unmatched junction bases: 8. The CDR3 here is CASSDSGGGGTDTQYF. Written as DNA, the CDR3 is TGTGCCAGTTCAGATAGCGGGGGGGGAGGCACAGATACGCAGTATTTT.

The chain joins TRBV10-3 to TRBJ1-1, with a possible D match to TRBD1 (5 bases). This CDR3 region has 11 residues. Deletions cut 10 bases from V and 1 base from J, with 7 bases between. Germline assignment: CDR1 ENHRY and CDR2 SYGVKD. The CDR3 here is CATQGNTEAFF. In DNA, the CDR3 is TGTGCCACCCAGGGGAACACTGAAGCTTTCTTT.

V usage is TRBV7-6 and J usage is TRBJ2-1; 8 bases align to TRBD2. Unmatched junction bases numbered 18, after V lost 5 bases and J lost 6 bases. Germline V gene lookup returns CDR1 SGHVS and CDR2 FNYEAQ. The CDR3 extends over 18 amino acids. The CDR3 bases are TGTGCCAGCAGCCTCGTTGAGCGGGGGCGAGGGTCCCGCAATGAGCAGTTCTTC. Amino acids: CASSLVERGRGSRNEQFF.

V usage is TRBV16 and J usage is TRBJ2-5; 14 nucleotides agree with TRBD2. CDR3 size: 18 residues. The germline V gene encodes CDR1 KGHSY and CDR2 FQNENV. With V trimmed by 4 bases and J by 5 bases, 12 bases remained unmatched. CDR3 nucleotides: TGTGCCAGCAGCCGAGGACTAGCGGGGGGCTTACAACGGGAGACCCAGTACTTC. Translated, it gives CASSRGLAGGLQRETQYF.